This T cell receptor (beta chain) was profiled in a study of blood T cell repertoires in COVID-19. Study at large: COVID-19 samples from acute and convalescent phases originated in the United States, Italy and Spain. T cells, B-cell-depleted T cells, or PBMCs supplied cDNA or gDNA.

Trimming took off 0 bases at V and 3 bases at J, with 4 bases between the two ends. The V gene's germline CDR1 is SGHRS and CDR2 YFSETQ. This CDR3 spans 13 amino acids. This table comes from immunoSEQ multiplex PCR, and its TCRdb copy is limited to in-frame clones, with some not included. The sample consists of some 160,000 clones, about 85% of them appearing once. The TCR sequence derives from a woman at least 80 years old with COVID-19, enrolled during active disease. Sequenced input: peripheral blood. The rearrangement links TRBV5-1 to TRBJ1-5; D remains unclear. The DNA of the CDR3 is TGCGCCAGCAGCTTGGATCTCAATCAGCCCCAGCATTTT. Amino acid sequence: CASSLDLNQPQHF. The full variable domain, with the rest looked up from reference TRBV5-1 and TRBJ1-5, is KAGVTQTPRYLIKTRGQQVTLSCSPISGHRSVSWYQQTPGQGLQFLFEYFSETQRNKGNFPGRFSGRQFSNSRSEMNVSTLELGDSALYLCASSLDLNQPQHFGDGTRLSIL.